This T cell receptor (beta chain) was identified in a study of T-cell memory formation after mild COVID-19. TCRdb called the 5' RACE reads again in MiXCR, with one record for every CDR3 protein. The profile shows 450,000 to 650,000 distinct CDR3 sequences, roughly 20% of them singletons. Germline CDR1 is SQVTM and CDR2 is ANQGSEA. The CDR3 loop spans 12 amino acids. The ends lost 7 bases at V and 2 bases at J; junction bases unmatched: 5. The receptor was derived from an adult woman who had mild COVID-19 (a few samples of this study predate the infection). Cell type and time point are not known. The chain recombines TRBV29-1 with TRBJ2-7; 7 bases fit TRBD1. Sequencing input: PBMCs or a T cell subset sorted from them (not recorded which). Here the CDR3 reads CSAGTATYEQYF. The CDR3 nucleotides read TGCAGCGCCGGGACAGCTACCTACGAGCAGTACTTC.